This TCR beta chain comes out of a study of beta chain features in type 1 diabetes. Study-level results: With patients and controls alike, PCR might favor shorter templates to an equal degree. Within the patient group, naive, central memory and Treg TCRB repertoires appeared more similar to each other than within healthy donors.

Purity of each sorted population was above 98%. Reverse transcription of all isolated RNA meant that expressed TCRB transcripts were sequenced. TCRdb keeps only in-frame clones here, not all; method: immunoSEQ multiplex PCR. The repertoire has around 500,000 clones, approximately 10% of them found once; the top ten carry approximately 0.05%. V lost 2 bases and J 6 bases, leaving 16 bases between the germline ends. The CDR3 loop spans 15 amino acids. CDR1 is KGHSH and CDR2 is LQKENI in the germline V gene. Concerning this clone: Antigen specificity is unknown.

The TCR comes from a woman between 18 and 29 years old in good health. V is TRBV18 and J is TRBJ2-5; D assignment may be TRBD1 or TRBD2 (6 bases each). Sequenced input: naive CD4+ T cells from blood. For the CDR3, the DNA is TGTGCCAGCTCACCAAAGGGGGGCTCTGTGAAGACCCAGTACTTC. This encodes CASSPKGGSVKTQYF.